Listed below are T cell receptor beta chains from one sample, sequenced in a study of OX40 agonist ivuxolimab in advanced cancers. Libraries were prepared by immunoSEQ multiplex PCR; TCRdb keeps only in-frame clonotypes and omits some of them. The sample contains about 80,000 clones, approximately 85% of which appear only once. The specimen was CD4+ or CD8+ T cells sorted from blood, collected in a trial of the OX40 agonist ivuxolimab. The receptors derive from an adult with an advanced solid tumor such as melanoma, head and neck, liver or kidney cancer. Each CDR3 is given with its conserved first and last residue. Each record gives: clone size, J gene, D gene, V gene, CDR3 length, CDR3 DNA, CDR3 protein. A D gene is named only where the DNA matches it firmly. The listing skips clone size in some rows; elsewhere it reads once, few, many or a size class.

NA,TRBJ2-7,NA,TRBV10-3,12,TGTGCCATCAAAGACAGGTCGAGAGAGCAGTACTTC,CAIKDRSREQYF
NA,TRBJ2-3,TRBD2,TRBV9,15,TGTGCCAGCAGCGACCCTAGCGGGGACCCCGGAACGCAGTATTTT,CASSDPSGDPGTQYF
NA,TRBJ2-7,TRBD1,TRBV6-5,13,TGTGCCAGCCGACAGGGCAGCTCCTACGAGCAGTACTTC,CASRQGSSYEQYF
NA,TRBJ1-2,TRBD1,TRBV28,15,TGTGCCAGCAGTTCCCCACCAGACAGGGACTATGGCTACACCTTC,CASSSPPDRDYGYTF
NA,TRBJ2-3,TRBD2,TRBV4-1,19,TGCGCCAGCAGCCAAGAGGGTAGCGGGAGGCTTTCTAGCACAGATACGCAGTATTTT,CASSQEGSGRLSSTDTQYF
NA,TRBJ2-6,TRBD2,TRBV9,18,TGTGCCAGCAGCGTAGAATGGGGGGGAGGCTCTGGGGCCAACGTCCTGACTTTC,CASSVEWGGGSGANVLTF
NA,TRBJ2-4,NA,TRBV7-2,14,TGTGCCAGCAGCTTAGTAGGCCCCAAAAACATTCAGTACTTC,CASSLVGPKNIQYF
NA,TRBJ2-5,TRBD1,TRBV10-3,12,TGTGCCACCTCGACAGCCCAGGGGGAGCAGTACTTC,CATSTAQGEQYF
few,TRBJ1-1,NA,TRBV6-1,10,TGTGCCCATGACGGCACTGAAGCTTTCTTT,CAHDGTEAFF
NA,TRBJ2-6,NA,TRBV21-1,18,TGTGCCAGCACCCCAAAGAGGGATAGCTACTCTGGGGCCAACGTCCTGACTTTC,CASTPKRDSYSGANVLTF
NA,TRBJ2-3,TRBD2,TRBV10-3,18,TGTGCCATCGGGGCGACCTGGACTAGCGGGGGCCCCACAGATACGCAGTATTTT,CAIGATWTSGGPTDTQYF
NA,TRBJ1-2,NA,TRBV6-1,12,TGTGCCAGCAGCACGGACATCTATGGCTACACCTTC,CASSTDIYGYTF
NA,TRBJ2-1,TRBD2,TRBV10-2,15,TGCGCCACTCGGAGGGCGGGAGGGTTCGGGCATGAGCAGTTCTTC,CATRRAGGFGHEQFF
NA,TRBJ2-3,NA,TRBV27,13,TGTGCCAGCAGTCCTAATAGCGTATATACGCAGTATTTT,CASSPNSVYTQYF
NA,TRBJ2-7,NA,TRBV15,13,TGTGCCACCAGGGGCAGAGAACCATACGAGCAGTACTTC,CATRGREPYEQYF
once,TRBJ1-2,NA,TRBV6-5,13,TGTGCCAGCAGTTCCCCCGGGGTGTATGGCTACACCTTC,CASSSPGVYGYTF
NA,TRBJ2-3,TRBD2,TRBV18,16,TGTGCCAGCTCGCCCGGGACTAGCGGACTCACAGATACGCAGTATTTT,CASSPGTSGLTDTQYF
NA,TRBJ1-1,NA,TRBV5-1,14,TGCGCCAGCAGCGGTCGGGGCGGAGGCACTGAAGCTTTCTTT,CASSGRGGGTEAFF
few,TRBJ2-3,TRBD2,TRBV7-9,12,TGTGCCAGCAGTCCCCAAGCGGGATTGCTTAATTTT,CASSPQAGLLNF
NA,TRBJ1-3,NA,TRBV2,17,TGTGCCAGCAGTGAACGGGCTACCCCCTTCTCTGGAAACACCATATATTTT,CASSERATPFSGNTIYF
NA,TRBJ1-2,NA,TRBV19,14,TGTGCCAGTAGTATCCCCGGGAACTACTATGGCTACACCTTC,CASSIPGNYYGYTF
NA,TRBJ2-1,TRBD2,TRBV2,12,TGTGCCAGCAGTGGGGGAGGGAATGAGCAGTTCTTC,CASSGGGNEQFF
NA,TRBJ2-3,TRBD2,TRBV5-1,15,TGCGCCAGCAGCCTTCTAGCGGGAGGGACAGATACGCAGTATTTT,CASSLLAGGTDTQYF
NA,TRBJ2-1,TRBD2,TRBV5-4,13,TGTGCCAGCACTCCCGGGACTAGAAGGGAGCAGTTCTTC,CASTPGTRREQFF